This T cell receptor beta chain is from a study of T-cell reconstitution after alpha-beta-depleted transplantation in children. Whole-study results and caveats: After one year, T-cell counts and TCRbeta diversity mostly came from new T cells. There were reportedly several hundred expanded graft clones from which alpha-beta T cells came about two months after transplant.

This clonotype has only a few counts. Its antigen is not known. Trimming at V came to 2 bases and at J to 4 bases, leaving 5 bases not matched to a gene. Germline-derived CDR1 and CDR2 are SGHDN and FVKESK. The CDR3 has 15 amino acids. Unique molecular identifiers featured in how the TCRbeta library was prepared. TCRdb redid the calling of the PCR reads with MiXCR, one entry per CDR3 protein. This sample has more than 300,000 distinct CDR3 sequences, with about 17% found just once. J is TRBJ2-5 and V is TRBV14; 9 positions match TRBD1. The specimen was PBMCs, mostly from graft donor cells, collected 360 days after TCRalphabeta/CD19-depleted stem cell transplant. The TCR comes from a male patient between 2 and 15 years old who had a stem cell transplant for acute lymphoblastic leukemia, so the T cells may come from the graft donor. CDR3 nucleotide sequence: TGTGCCAGCAGCCAATCCGGGACAGGGACAGAGACCCAGTACTTC. Amino acids: CASSQSGTGTETQYF.